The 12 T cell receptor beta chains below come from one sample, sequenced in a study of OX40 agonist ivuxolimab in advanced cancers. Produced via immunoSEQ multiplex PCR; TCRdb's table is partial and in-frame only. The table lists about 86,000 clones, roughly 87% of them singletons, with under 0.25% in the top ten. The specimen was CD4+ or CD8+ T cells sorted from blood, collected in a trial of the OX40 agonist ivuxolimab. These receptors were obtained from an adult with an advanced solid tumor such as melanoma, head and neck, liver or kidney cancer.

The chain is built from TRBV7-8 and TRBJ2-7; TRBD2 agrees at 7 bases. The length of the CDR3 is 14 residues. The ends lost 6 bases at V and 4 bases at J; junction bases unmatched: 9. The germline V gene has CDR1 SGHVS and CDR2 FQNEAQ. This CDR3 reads CASRISSGSYEQYF. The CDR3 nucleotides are TGTGCCAGCAGGATATCTAGCGGCTCGTACGAGCAGTACTTC.

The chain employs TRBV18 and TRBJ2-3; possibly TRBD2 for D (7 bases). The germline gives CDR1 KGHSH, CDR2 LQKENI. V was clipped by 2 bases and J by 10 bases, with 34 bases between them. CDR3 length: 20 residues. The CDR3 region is CASSPVFLGGLGLGLESQYF. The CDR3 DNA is TGTGCCAGCTCACCAGTTTTCCTCGGGGGGCTGGGTTTAGGGCTGGAATCGCAGTATTTT.

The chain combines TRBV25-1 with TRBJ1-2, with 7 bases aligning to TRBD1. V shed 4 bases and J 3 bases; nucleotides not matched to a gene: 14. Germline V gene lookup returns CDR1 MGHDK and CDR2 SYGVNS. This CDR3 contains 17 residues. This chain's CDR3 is CASSAYLGGQRDYGYTF. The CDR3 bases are TGTGCCAGCAGTGCCTACCTTGGGGGACAGAGGGACTATGGCTACACCTTC.

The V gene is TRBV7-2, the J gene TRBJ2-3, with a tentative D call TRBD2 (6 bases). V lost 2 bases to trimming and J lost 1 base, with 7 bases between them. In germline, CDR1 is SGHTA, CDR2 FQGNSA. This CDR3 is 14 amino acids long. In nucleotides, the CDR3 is TGTGCCAGCAGCTTAAGCGGGCGCACAGATACGCAGTATTTT. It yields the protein CASSLSGRTDTQYF.

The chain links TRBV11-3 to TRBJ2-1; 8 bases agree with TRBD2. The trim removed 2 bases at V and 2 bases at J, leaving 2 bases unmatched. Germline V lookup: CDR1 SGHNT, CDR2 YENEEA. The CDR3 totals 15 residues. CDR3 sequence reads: CASSLTGGAYNEQFF. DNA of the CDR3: TGTGCCAGCAGCTTAACCGGGGGGGCCTACAATGAGCAGTTCTTC.

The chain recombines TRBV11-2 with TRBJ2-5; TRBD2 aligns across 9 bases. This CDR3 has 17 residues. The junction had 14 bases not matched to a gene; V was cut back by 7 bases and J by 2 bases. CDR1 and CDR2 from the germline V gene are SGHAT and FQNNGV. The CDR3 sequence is CASIPFHGLANQETQYF. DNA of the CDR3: TGTGCCAGCATCCCCTTCCACGGACTAGCGAATCAAGAGACCCAGTACTTC.

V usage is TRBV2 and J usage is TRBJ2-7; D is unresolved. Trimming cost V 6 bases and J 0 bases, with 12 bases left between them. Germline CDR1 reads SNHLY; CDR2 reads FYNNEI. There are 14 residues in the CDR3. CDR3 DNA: TGTGCCAGCAGATCATCCGGCAGCTCCTACGAGCAGTACGTC. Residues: CASRSSGSSYEQYV.

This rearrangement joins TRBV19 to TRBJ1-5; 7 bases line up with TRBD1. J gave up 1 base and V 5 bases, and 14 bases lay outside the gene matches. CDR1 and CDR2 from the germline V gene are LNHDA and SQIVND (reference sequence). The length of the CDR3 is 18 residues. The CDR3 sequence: CASSSRTGIRWSNQPQHF. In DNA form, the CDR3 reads TGTGCCAGTAGTTCACGGACAGGAATCAGATGGAGCAATCAGCCCCAGCATTTT.

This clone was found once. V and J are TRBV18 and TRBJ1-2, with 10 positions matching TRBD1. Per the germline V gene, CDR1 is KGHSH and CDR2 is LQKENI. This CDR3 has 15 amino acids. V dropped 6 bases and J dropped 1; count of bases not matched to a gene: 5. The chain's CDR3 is CASSQGQGINYGYTF. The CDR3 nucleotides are TGTGCCAGCTCCCAGGGACAGGGGATTAACTATGGCTACACCTTC.

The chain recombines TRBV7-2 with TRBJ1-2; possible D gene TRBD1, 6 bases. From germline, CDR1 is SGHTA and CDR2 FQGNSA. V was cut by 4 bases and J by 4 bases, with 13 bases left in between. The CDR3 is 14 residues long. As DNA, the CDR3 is TGTGCCAGCAGCTCCAGGACAGCCTTCTATGGCTACACCTTC. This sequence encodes CASSSRTAFYGYTF.

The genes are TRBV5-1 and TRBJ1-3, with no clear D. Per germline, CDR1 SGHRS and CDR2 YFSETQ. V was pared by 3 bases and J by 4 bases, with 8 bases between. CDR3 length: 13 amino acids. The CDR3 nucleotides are TGCGCCAGCAGCTCGACGGTAGGAAACACCATATATTTT. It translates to CASSSTVGNTIYF.

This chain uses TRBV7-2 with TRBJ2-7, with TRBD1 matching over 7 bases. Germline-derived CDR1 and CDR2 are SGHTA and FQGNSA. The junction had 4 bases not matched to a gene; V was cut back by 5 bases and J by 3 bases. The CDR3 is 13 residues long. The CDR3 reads CASSTRDSYEQYF. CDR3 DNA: TGTGCCAGCAGCACCCGGGACAGCTACGAGCAGTACTTC.